Here is one T cell receptor (beta chain) with its context. Categorization into cohorts depended on clinical history that participants reported. This record comes from a study of blood T cell repertoires in COVID-19. Study background: The study drew acute and convalescent COVID-19 samples from the United States, Italy and Spain. PBMCs, B-cell-depleted T cells, or T cells were the source of the cDNA or gDNA that made up the material.

Methods used by the authors: Amplification with reference gene primers provided the estimates of nucleated cell counts. Method: immunoSEQ multiplex PCR; TCRdb's copy keeps in-frame clones and lacks some. For V, J and clone size, that table is used; D and trimming come from the DNA. The sample holds approximately 350,000 clones; roughly four fifths are singletons and the top ten take 5% to 6%. This CDR3 has 17 amino acids. V was pared by 2 bases and J by 9 bases, with 11 bases of the junction left unmatched. The germline V gene has CDR1 SEHNR and CDR2 FQNEAQ (reference sequence). This chain links TRBV7-9 with TRBJ1-6, with 9 bases aligning to TRBD1. Sequences were obtained from PBMCs or T cells enriched from blood (not recorded which). The receptor's source is a woman aged 50 to 60 who had recovered from COVID-19. The CDR3 coding sequence is TGTGCCAGCAGCTTAATTCTCCGGGACAGGGAAGGTTCACCCCTCCACTTT. Encoded protein: CASSLILRDREGSPLHF.